The 2 T cell receptor beta chains below were found in one sample sequenced in a study of T-cell memory formation after mild COVID-19. In TCRdb, the 5' RACE reads were re-called with MiXCR into one record per CDR3 protein. The table records 120,000 to 150,000 distinct CDR3 sequences, roughly 13% of them present only once. Sample: PBMCs or a T cell subset sorted from them (not recorded which). These TCRs come from an adult woman who had mild COVID-19 (a few samples of this study predate the infection). Cell type and time point are not known.

The chain combines TRBV7-9 with TRBJ1-1, with 12 bases fitting TRBD1. The junction had 7 bases not matched to a gene; V was cut back by 2 bases and J by 3 bases. CDR3 size: 17 residues. Per germline, CDR1 SEHNR and CDR2 FQNEAQ (reference sequence). The CDR3 bases are TGTGCCAGCAGCTTATGGGGACAGGGGGCGCGGGACACTGAAGCTTTCTTT. Its protein is CASSLWGQGARDTEAFF. Supplemented by reference TRBV7-9 and TRBJ1-1, the full variable domain reads DTGVSQNPRHKITKRGQNVTFRCDPISEHNRLYWYRQTLGQGPEFLTYFQNEAQLEKSRLLSDRFSAERPKGSFSTLEIQRTEQGDSAMYLCASSLWGQGARDTEAFFGQGTRLTVV.

This clonotype was detected only a few times. The V gene is TRBV27, the J gene TRBJ2-1, with 8 bases matching TRBD1. The germline gives CDR1 MNHEY, CDR2 SMNVEV (reference sequence). CDR3 length: 14 amino acids. Unmatched junction bases numbered 6, after V lost 2 bases and J lost 9 bases. CDR3 loop: CASSLQGAPGEQFF. The CDR3 coding sequence is TGTGCCAGCAGTTTACAGGGGGCACCCGGTGAGCAGTTCTTC.